The entry below gives a single T cell receptor beta chain sequence along with its context. Antigen specificity is unknown. Germline CDR1 LNHDA, CDR2 SQIVND (reference sequence). Trimming stripped 3 bases from V and 5 bases from J, with 20 bases between. The CDR3 spans 17 residues. Over several immunoSEQ plates, each subset's genomic DNA was distributed in even portions. Sequencing used immunoSEQ multiplex PCR; TCRdb keeps in-frame clones, though not all of them. The sample yields roughly 890,000 clones, around 93% seen once. Naive-designated CD8 cells lacked CD45RO, were positively enriched for CCR7, and omitted terminally differentiated effector memory CD45RA+ cells. The study enrolled healthy HIV-negative adults without recent acute infections or vaccinations as donors. This entry comes from a study of shared clonotypes between healthy human individuals. Findings and caveats of the study: How much donors shared clonotypes was expected to be affected by sequencing depth. Clonotypes shared by all four sorted-subset donors had higher generation probabilities than non-shared clonotypes.

The receptor's source is a young man in good health. V gene TRBV19 combines with J gene TRBJ1-5; unclear D gene. The sample comprised naive CD8+ T cells sorted from blood. The CDR3, as DNA: TGTGCCAGTAGTATCCCCTGGTGGAGGGATCCTGATCAGCCCCAGCATTTT. This encodes CASSIPWWRDPDQPQHF.